These T cell receptor beta chains were read from a single sample in a study of blood T cell repertoires in COVID-19. Sequenced by immunoSEQ multiplex PCR; TCRdb stores in-frame clones only, minus some. The sample contains approximately 70,000 clones, around 76% of which appear only once. The sample consisted of peripheral blood. The receptors originated from a human donor in a cohort sampled during active COVID-19. Each CDR3 is given with its conserved first and last residue. A D gene is named only where the DNA matches it firmly. Some rows have no size entry. The others give once, few or many, or a class for an expanded clone.

cdr3_nt: TGTGCCAGCAGCTTAGAAGGATTCAGGGGCCGGCAGCCCCAGCATTTT
cdr3_aa: CASSLEGFRGRQPQHF
v_call: TRBV7-8
clone_size: few
cdr3_length: 16
j_call: TRBJ1-5
d_call: NA

cdr3_nt: TGTGCCAGCAGCTTAGTTCTTATCTCCTACGAGCAGTACTTC
cdr3_aa: CASSLVLISYEQYF
v_call: TRBV7-8
clone_size: NA
cdr3_length: 14
j_call: TRBJ2-7
d_call: NA

cdr3_nt: TGCGCCAGCAGCCATAGGACAGGGGCCTACGAGCAGTACTTC
cdr3_aa: CASSHRTGAYEQYF
v_call: TRBV4-3
clone_size: NA
cdr3_length: 14
j_call: TRBJ2-7
d_call: TRBD1

cdr3_nt: TGTGCCAGCAGTTTGGACAGACAAAATGAAAAACTGTTTTTT
cdr3_aa: CASSLDRQNEKLFF
v_call: TRBV6-5
clone_size: NA
cdr3_length: 14
j_call: TRBJ1-4
d_call: NA

cdr3_nt: TGTGCCTGGAGTTCAGGGACAGGGGGACCCTACGAGCAGTACTTC
cdr3_aa: CAWSSGTGGPYEQYF
v_call: TRBV30
clone_size: NA
cdr3_length: 15
j_call: TRBJ2-7
d_call: TRBD1

cdr3_nt: TGTGCCAGCAGCTCCTCCGGCCCGGGAATAAACATTCAGTACTTC
cdr3_aa: CASSSSGPGINIQYF
v_call: TRBV3-1/TRBV3-2
clone_size: NA
cdr3_length: 15
j_call: TRBJ2-4
d_call: NA

cdr3_nt: TGTGCCACGCAAGGGCCGGGGTCGTCCGAGCAGTACTTC
cdr3_aa: CATQGPGSSEQYF
v_call: TRBV13
clone_size: NA
cdr3_length: 13
j_call: TRBJ2-7
d_call: NA

cdr3_nt: TGCAGCGTTGAAGGTCCCGGGAGAAACACCATATATTTT
cdr3_aa: CSVEGPGRNTIYF
v_call: TRBV29-1
clone_size: NA
cdr3_length: 13
j_call: TRBJ1-3
d_call: NA

cdr3_nt: TGCGCCAGCAGCCAAGACGGACTAACCCCGGGACTCCTATCCAATAATTCACCCCTCCACTTT
cdr3_aa: CASSQDGLTPGLLSNNSPLHF
v_call: TRBV4-3
clone_size: NA
cdr3_length: 21
j_call: TRBJ1-6
d_call: NA

cdr3_nt: TGTGCCAGTCAACAAAACTCTGGAAACACCATATATTTT
cdr3_aa: CASQQNSGNTIYF
v_call: TRBV9
clone_size: NA
cdr3_length: 13
j_call: TRBJ1-3
d_call: NA

cdr3_nt: TGTGCCAGCTCACCCCAGGTTCTGGGTGAAGCTTTCTTT
cdr3_aa: CASSPQVLGEAFF
v_call: TRBV18
clone_size: NA
cdr3_length: 13
j_call: TRBJ1-1
d_call: NA

cdr3_nt: TGCGCCCGCAGCGGCGGGGGGGCACCAAACACCGGGGAGCTGTTTTTT
cdr3_aa: CARSGGGAPNTGELFF
v_call: TRBV5-1
clone_size: NA
cdr3_length: 16
j_call: TRBJ2-2
d_call: TRBD2

cdr3_nt: TGTGCCTGGAGTCGGAGGCGGGACTACAATGAGCAGTTCTTC
cdr3_aa: CAWSRRRDYNEQFF
v_call: TRBV30
clone_size: NA
cdr3_length: 14
j_call: TRBJ2-1
d_call: NA

cdr3_nt: TGCGCCAGCAGTGACTGGCGGGGGTCTTCGGCGGAGCAGTACTTC
cdr3_aa: CASSDWRGSSAEQYF
v_call: TRBV10-2
clone_size: NA
cdr3_length: 15
j_call: TRBJ2-7
d_call: TRBD2

cdr3_nt: TGTGCCAGCAGTTTTAGAGTGAATCAGCCCCAGCATTTT
cdr3_aa: CASSFRVNQPQHF
v_call: TRBV12-3/TRBV12-4
clone_size: NA
cdr3_length: 13
j_call: TRBJ1-5
d_call: NA

cdr3_nt: TGCGCCAGCAGCCAGGGACTGGGGACCGGGGAGCTGTTTTTT
cdr3_aa: CASSQGLGTGELFF
v_call: TRBV4-1
clone_size: few
cdr3_length: 14
j_call: TRBJ2-2
d_call: NA

cdr3_nt: TGTGCCAGCAGCGCGGGGGAACCCTACGAGCAGTACTTC
cdr3_aa: CASSAGEPYEQYF
v_call: TRBV9
clone_size: NA
cdr3_length: 13
j_call: TRBJ2-7
d_call: NA

cdr3_nt: TGTGCCAGCGCCTCCTACTCGAATTCACCCCTCCACTTT
cdr3_aa: CASASYSNSPLHF
v_call: TRBV2
clone_size: NA
cdr3_length: 13
j_call: TRBJ1-6
d_call: NA

cdr3_nt: TGTGCCAGCGGTCTAGCGGACTACGAGCAGTACTTC
cdr3_aa: CASGLADYEQYF
v_call: TRBV9
clone_size: NA
cdr3_length: 12
j_call: TRBJ2-7
d_call: TRBD2

cdr3_nt: TGTGCCAGTAGTATAGAAGGCGGGGGGAGCTACAATGAGCAGTTCTTC
cdr3_aa: CASSIEGGGSYNEQFF
v_call: TRBV19
clone_size: few
cdr3_length: 16
j_call: TRBJ2-1
d_call: TRBD2

cdr3_nt: TGCGCCAGCAGCTTGAGACTAGCACAAATCCAAGAGACCCAGTACTTC
cdr3_aa: CASSLRLAQIQETQYF
v_call: TRBV5-1
clone_size: NA
cdr3_length: 16
j_call: TRBJ2-5
d_call: TRBD2

cdr3_nt: TGTGCCAGCAGCCGTTCACCGGACAGCTCCTACGAGCAGTACTTC
cdr3_aa: CASSRSPDSSYEQYF
v_call: TRBV3-1/TRBV3-2
clone_size: NA
cdr3_length: 15
j_call: TRBJ2-7
d_call: NA

cdr3_nt: TGTGCCAGCAGCCGCAGGGTACTACTGGCCTACGAGCAGTACTTC
cdr3_aa: CASSRRVLLAYEQYF
v_call: TRBV5-6
clone_size: NA
cdr3_length: 15
j_call: TRBJ2-7
d_call: NA

cdr3_nt: TGTGCCAGCAGCTTCTTCGTTGGGACAGGCTCTGGAAACACCATATATTTT
cdr3_aa: CASSFFVGTGSGNTIYF
v_call: TRBV5-4
clone_size: NA
cdr3_length: 17
j_call: TRBJ1-3
d_call: TRBD1

cdr3_nt: TGCGCCAGCAGCCAAATAAGCGCAAACTCCTACGAGCAGTACTTC
cdr3_aa: CASSQISANSYEQYF
v_call: TRBV4-1
clone_size: NA
cdr3_length: 15
j_call: TRBJ2-7
d_call: NA

cdr3_nt: TGTGCCAACAGTTATCCCCATCAGATCTCTGGGGCCAACGTCCTGACTTTC
cdr3_aa: CANSYPHQISGANVLTF
v_call: TRBV11-2
clone_size: NA
cdr3_length: 17
j_call: TRBJ2-6
d_call: NA

cdr3_nt: TGTGCCTGGAGGACAGTCTCCTACGAGCAGTACTTC
cdr3_aa: CAWRTVSYEQYF
v_call: TRBV30
clone_size: once
cdr3_length: 12
j_call: TRBJ2-7
d_call: NA

cdr3_nt: TGTGCCAGCAGCGACGGGGGGGCCGGAAATACGCAGTATTTT
cdr3_aa: CASSDGGAGNTQYF
v_call: TRBV9
clone_size: NA
cdr3_length: 14
j_call: TRBJ2-3
d_call: TRBD2

cdr3_nt: TGTGCCAGTAGTCCCGGGAGGGAGTTTTATAGCAATCAGCCCCAGCATTTT
cdr3_aa: CASSPGREFYSNQPQHF
v_call: TRBV19
clone_size: NA
cdr3_length: 17
j_call: TRBJ1-5
d_call: NA

cdr3_nt: TGTGCCAGCAGTTATTCCTTCCAGGGCTCTGGAAACACCATATATTTT
cdr3_aa: CASSYSFQGSGNTIYF
v_call: TRBV6-6
clone_size: NA
cdr3_length: 16
j_call: TRBJ1-3
d_call: NA

cdr3_nt: TGTGCCAGCTCAGACGGTGCGGCAGAATCATTTCCCCAGCATTTT
cdr3_aa: CASSDGAAESFPQHF
v_call: TRBV18
clone_size: NA
cdr3_length: 15
j_call: TRBJ1-5
d_call: NA

cdr3_nt: TGCGCCAGCAGCCAAGATTTGCGGGGGGCCGGAGAGACCCAGTACTTC
cdr3_aa: CASSQDLRGAGETQYF
v_call: TRBV4-1
clone_size: NA
cdr3_length: 16
j_call: TRBJ2-5
d_call: TRBD2

cdr3_nt: TGCGCCAGCAGCTTACCCTGGCGGGGGCGGGCAGATACGCAGTATTTT
cdr3_aa: CASSLPWRGRADTQYF
v_call: TRBV5-1
clone_size: once
cdr3_length: 16
j_call: TRBJ2-3
d_call: NA

cdr3_nt: TGTGCCAGTAGTATAGGAGGTTTAAACTCACCCCTCCACTTT
cdr3_aa: CASSIGGLNSPLHF
v_call: TRBV19
clone_size: NA
cdr3_length: 14
j_call: TRBJ1-6
d_call: NA

cdr3_nt: TGTGCCAGCAGCGTAGGATCGAGTACCTACGAGCAGTACTTC
cdr3_aa: CASSVGSSTYEQYF
v_call: TRBV9
clone_size: NA
cdr3_length: 14
j_call: TRBJ2-7
d_call: NA